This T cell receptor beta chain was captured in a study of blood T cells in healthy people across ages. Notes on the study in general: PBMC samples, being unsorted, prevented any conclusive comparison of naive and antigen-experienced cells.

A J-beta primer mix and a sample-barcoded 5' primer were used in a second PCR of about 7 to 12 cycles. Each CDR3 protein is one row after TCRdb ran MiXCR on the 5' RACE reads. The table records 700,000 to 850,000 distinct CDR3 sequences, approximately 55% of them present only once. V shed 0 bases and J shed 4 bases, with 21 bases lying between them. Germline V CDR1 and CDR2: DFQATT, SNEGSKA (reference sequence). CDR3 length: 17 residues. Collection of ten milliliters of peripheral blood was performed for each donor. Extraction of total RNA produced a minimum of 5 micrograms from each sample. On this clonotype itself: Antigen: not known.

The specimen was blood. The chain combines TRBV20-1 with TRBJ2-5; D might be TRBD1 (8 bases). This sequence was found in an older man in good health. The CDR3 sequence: CSARDWRETGVGETQYF. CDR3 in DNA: TGCAGTGCTAGAGATTGGCGGGAGACAGGGGTGGGAGAGACCCAGTACTTC.